This TCR beta chain was sequenced during a study of cytomegalovirus exposure and HLA in healthy donors. PCR involved 60 Vbeta and 13 Jbeta primers. Profiled with immunoSEQ multiplex PCR; TCRdb holds only in-frame clones, not every one. The sample consists of about 140,000 clones, 65% to 85% of them appearing once. CDR3 length: 17 amino acids. CDR1 and CDR2 (germline): GTSNPN, SVGIG (reference sequence). J lost 5 bases, V lost 4 bases, and 15 bases had no gene match. The chain links TRBV30 to TRBJ1-5; 9 bases match TRBD1. The sequence was obtained from a man aged 50-60 years in good health and CMV-seronegative. Sequenced input: PBMCs. CDR3 sequence (DNA): TGTGCCTGGACGCCGTGGGGGGACAGGGCCCCCTATCAGCCCCAGCATTTT. Its protein is CAWTPWGDRAPYQPQHF.